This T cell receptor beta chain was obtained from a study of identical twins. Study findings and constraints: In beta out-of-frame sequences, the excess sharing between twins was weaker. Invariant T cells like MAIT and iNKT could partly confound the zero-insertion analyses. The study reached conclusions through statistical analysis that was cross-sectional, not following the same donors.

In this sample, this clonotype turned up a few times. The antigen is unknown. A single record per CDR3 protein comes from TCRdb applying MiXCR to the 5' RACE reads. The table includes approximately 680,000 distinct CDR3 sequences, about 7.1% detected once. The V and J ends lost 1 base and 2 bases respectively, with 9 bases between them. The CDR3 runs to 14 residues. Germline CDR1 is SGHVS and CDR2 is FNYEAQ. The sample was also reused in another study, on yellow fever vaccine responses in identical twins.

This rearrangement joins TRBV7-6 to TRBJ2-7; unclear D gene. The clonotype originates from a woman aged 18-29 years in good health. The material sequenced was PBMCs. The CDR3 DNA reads TGTGCCAGCAGCTTAGGGTCGAACCCCTACGAGCAGTACGTC. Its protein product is CASSLGSNPYEQYV.